This T cell receptor (beta chain) was retrieved from a study of early T cells in non-severe SARS-CoV-2 infection. Many counts were recorded for this clonotype. TCRdb passed the 5' RACE reads through MiXCR, listing each CDR3 protein once. Altogether approximately 28,000 distinct CDR3 sequences are present, 4.6% being singletons, with the ten largest covering under 6%. CDR1 SGHNT and CDR2 YYREEE come from the germline V gene (reference sequence). V was trimmed by 0 bases and J by 5 bases, leaving 14 bases between them. This CDR3 comprises 15 residues. Sequenced here: whole blood, sampled at baseline. The chain has TRBV5-4 and TRBJ2-5; D may match TRBD1 or TRBD2 (5 bases each). The clonotype comes from an adult who was a healthcare worker with PCR-confirmed SARS-CoV-2 infection or an uninfected control (not recorded which). The CDR3 region has the DNA TGTGCCAGCAGCTTGGTCGGGACCGCTTATGAGACCCAGTACTTC. It is translated as CASSLVGTAYETQYF.